Listed below are T cell receptor beta chains from one sample, sequenced in a study of T cell responses to AZD1222 COVID-19 vaccine. The table came from immunoSEQ multiplex PCR; TCRdb's copy has only in-frame clones and leaves some out. The sample has about 140,000 clones; 85% to 90% are singletons. This specimen consisted of peripheral blood, obtained on day 0 of AZD1222 vaccination. These receptors originate from an adult in good health. CDR3s include the opening cysteine and the closing phenylalanine or tryptophan. The order of the fields is D gene, J gene, clone size, V gene, CDR3 DNA, CDR3 protein. The D gene is left open where the match is weak. Size tells how often a clone was seen (once, few, many) or the class of an expanded clone, and some rows leave it out.

TRBD1,TRBJ1-2,NA,TRBV6-5,TGTGCCAGCAGTTCCGGGACAGGGGGCGACTATGGCTACACCTTC,CASSSGTGGDYGYTF
NA,TRBJ2-3,NA,TRBV6-5,TGTGCCAGCAGACTCCACGATTGGTCCTTCGATACGCAGTATTTT,CASRLHDWSFDTQYF
NA,TRBJ1-4,few,TRBV6-5,TGTGCCAGCAGTTACTTGGCGGCTACAACTAATGAAAAACTGTTTTTT,CASSYLAATTNEKLFF
NA,TRBJ2-3,NA,TRBV7-9,TGTGCCAGCAGCTTTAAGAGGCGGGCGCAACGCACAGATACGCAGTATTTT,CASSFKRRAQRTDTQYF
TRBD1,TRBJ1-2,NA,TRBV14,TGTGCCAGCAGCCTTTCCAGGGGGCGCATCTATGGCTACACCTTC,CASSLSRGRIYGYTF
NA,TRBJ1-1,NA,TRBV6-5,TGTGCCAGCAGCCAAACAGGAGAAGCTTTCTTT,CASSQTGEAFF
TRBD1,TRBJ1-1,NA,TRBV18,TGTGCCAGCTCACCTGGGGACAGCAACACTGAAGCTTTCTTT,CASSPGDSNTEAFF
NA,TRBJ1-1,once,TRBV11-2,TGTGCCAGCACTACCGCGGGGGCTACTGAAGCTTTCTTT,CASTTAGATEAFF
NA,TRBJ1-1,NA,TRBV7-9,TGTGCCAGCAAGTACGGGAGCTACCCTGAAGCTTTCTTT,CASKYGSYPEAFF
NA,TRBJ1-1,NA,TRBV5-5,TGTGCCAGCAGCTTGGAGCAGGGGCGGGGTGAAGCTTTCTTT,CASSLEQGRGEAFF
NA,TRBJ2-7,NA,TRBV29-1,TGCAGCGTTGCCAGGGGCTACGAGCAGTACTTC,CSVARGYEQYF
NA,TRBJ1-2,NA,TRBV3-1/TRBV3-2,TGTGCCAGCAGCCAAACCCCCTTGGGCATTTATGGCTACACCTTC,CASSQTPLGIYGYTF
NA,TRBJ1-5,few,TRBV10-3,TGTGCCAATGGGGCCGAGAATCAGCCCCAGCATTTT,CANGAENQPQHF
TRBD1,TRBJ2-3,NA,TRBV24-1,TGTGCCACCAGTGATTCGGGACAGGGGGCGTTCACAGATACGCAGTATTTT,CATSDSGQGAFTDTQYF
NA,TRBJ2-1,NA,TRBV6-2/TRBV6-3,TGTGCCAGCAGTTACAGACTAGGCGCGGCCAATGAGCAGTTCTTC,CASSYRLGAANEQFF
NA,TRBJ2-2,once,TRBV7-9,TGTGCCAGCAGCTTCATCGGCACGGCCGCTACCGGGGAGCTGTTTTTT,CASSFIGTAATGELFF
NA,TRBJ1-2,NA,TRBV6-5,TGTGCCAGCACCCACACGCCCGATGGCTACACCTTC,CASTHTPDGYTF
NA,TRBJ1-5,NA,TRBV19,TGTGCCAGTAGTATAAGTCGTGGTTGGGATAGCAATCAGCCCCAGCATTTT,CASSISRGWDSNQPQHF
NA,TRBJ1-4,NA,TRBV7-9,TGTGCCAGCAGCAATGGATGGGATGAAAAACTGTTTTTT,CASSNGWDEKLFF
TRBD2,TRBJ2-1,once,TRBV28,TGTGCCAGCACCCCTTTTTTAAAGGGCGGGGGCTCCTACAATGAGCAGTTCTTC,CASTPFLKGGGSYNEQFF
NA,TRBJ2-4,NA,TRBV13,TGTGCCAGCAGCGTAACGACCCCAGCAGGGGTGGTCGCCAAAAACATTCAGTACTTC,CASSVTTPAGVVAKNIQYF
NA,TRBJ1-4,once,TRBV30,TGTGCCTGGACTTCGGGGAGTCGTAATGAAAAACTGTTTTTT,CAWTSGSRNEKLFF
NA,TRBJ2-1,NA,TRBV9,TGTGCCAGCAGTGTCAGGGGGACGGGGGACCGCCCCTACAATGAGCAGTTCTTC,CASSVRGTGDRPYNEQFF
NA,TRBJ1-5,NA,TRBV7-2,TGTGCCAGCAGCCCCCGCCCCTTTGGCAATCAGCCCCAGCATTTT,CASSPRPFGNQPQHF
NA,TRBJ1-5,NA,TRBV7-2,TGTGCCAGCAGCTTGACAGCCGCCGTAAGCAATCAGCCCCAGCATTTT,CASSLTAAVSNQPQHF
NA,TRBJ2-3,once,TRBV7-9,TGTGCCAGCAGCCAAGTCGGTGATACGCAGTATTTT,CASSQVGDTQYF